This is a list of T cell receptor beta chains from one sample in a study of early T cells in non-severe SARS-CoV-2 infection. TCRdb recomputed calls from the 5' RACE reads with MiXCR, one row per CDR3 protein. This table holds 35,000 to 45,000 distinct CDR3 sequences, approximately 6.1% found once. The sample comprised whole blood. All receptors come from an adult who was a healthcare worker with PCR-confirmed SARS-CoV-2 infection or an uninfected control (not recorded which). CDR3s include the opening cysteine and the closing phenylalanine or tryptophan. A D gene is named only where the DNA matches it firmly. The size of a clone is reported for some rows only, either as once, few or many, or as a class for expanded clones.

j_call | d_call | v_call | clone_size | cdr3_aa | cdr3_nt
TRBJ2-7 | NA | TRBV20-1 | many | CSARDLGRSYEQYF | TGCAGTGCTAGAGATCTAGGCAGAAGCTACGAGCAGTACTTC
TRBJ2-7 | NA | TRBV27 | few | CASSEGPPSAAEQYF | TGTGCCAGCAGCGAAGGGCCCCCATCTGCCGCCGAGCAGTACTTC
TRBJ1-6 | TRBD1 | TRBV5-1 | many | CASSLTGDNSPLHF | TGCGCCAGCAGCTTGACAGGGGACAATTCACCCCTCCACTTT
TRBJ1-2 | TRBD1 | TRBV27 | few | CASSRNHPGGGYTF | TGTGCCAGCAGCCGCAACCACCCAGGGGGTGGCTACACCTTC
TRBJ2-1 | NA | TRBV14 | few | CASSKRQISSYNEQFF | TGTGCCAGCAGCAAACGACAGATCAGCTCCTACAATGAGCAGTTCTTC
TRBJ2-7 | NA | TRBV10-2 | many | CASSDLRAFVPYEQYF | TGCGCCAGCAGTGATTTGAGGGCGTTCGTACCCTACGAGCAGTACTTC
TRBJ2-1 | NA | TRBV20-1 | few | CSARVGRGSYNEQFF | TGCAGTGCTAGAGTGGGAAGGGGCTCCTACAATGAGCAGTTCTTC
TRBJ2-5 | TRBD2 | TRBV6-5 | many | CASSYAARGGAPKTQYF | TGTGCCAGCAGTTACGCCGCCCGCGGGGGGGCCCCAAAGACCCAGTACTTC
TRBJ1-5 | NA | TRBV7-8 | many | CASSQIQNQPQHF | TGTGCCAGCAGCCAGATACAAAATCAGCCCCAGCATTTT
TRBJ2-2 | TRBD1 | TRBV5-5 | NA | CASRGQGTGELFF | TGTGCCAGCAGGGGACAGGGGACCGGGGAGCTGTTTTTT
TRBJ2-7 | TRBD1 | TRBV12-3/TRBV12-4 | many | CASSLGQGHEQYF | TGTGCCAGCAGTTTGGGACAGGGCCACGAGCAGTACTTC
TRBJ1-6 | NA | TRBV27 | NA | CASSSRGEHSPLHF | TGTGCCAGCAGTTCGAGGGGGGAACATTCACCCCTCCACTTT
TRBJ2-1 | TRBD2 | TRBV27 | many | CASSGLAGGPVEQFF | TGTGCCAGCAGTGGATTAGCGGGGGGGCCGGTTGAGCAGTTCTTC
TRBJ2-4 | NA | TRBV12-3/TRBV12-4 | NA | CASSSPGVNIQYF | TGTGCCAGCAGTTCGCCAGGGGTAAACATTCAGTACTTC
TRBJ2-3 | NA | TRBV19 | NA | CASSMSQATDTQYF | TGTGCCAGTAGTATGTCGCAGGCAACAGATACGCAGTATTTT
TRBJ2-1 | NA | TRBV4-3 | few | CASSPLVASNEQFF | TGCGCCAGCAGCCCCCTGGTAGCGTCGAATGAGCAGTTCTTC
TRBJ2-6 | NA | TRBV28 | many | CASSFTGANVLTF | TGTGCCAGCAGTTTTACTGGGGCCAACGTCCTGACTTTC
TRBJ2-6 | NA | TRBV7-9 | many | CASSPEGAGANVLTF | TGTGCCAGCAGCCCAGAGGGGGCTGGGGCCAACGTCCTGACTTTC
TRBJ2-2 | NA | TRBV6-5 | many | CASSYSRGELFF | TGTGCCAGCAGTTACTCGAGGGGGGAGCTGTTTTTT
TRBJ2-1 | NA | TRBV20-1 | many | CSADRLDEQFF | TGCAGTGCTGACCGTCTCGATGAGCAGTTCTTC
TRBJ1-2 | NA | TRBV29-1 | many | CSADTEGYKTNYGYTF | TGCAGCGCTGATACAGAGGGGTATAAAACTAACTATGGCTACACCTTC
TRBJ2-5 | TRBD2 | TRBV20-1 | few | CSARDLLAWGETQYF | TGCAGTGCTAGAGATCTACTAGCGTGGGGCGAGACCCAGTACTTC
TRBJ2-1 | NA | TRBV7-2 | many | CASSWLGGSYNEQFF | TGTGCCAGCAGCTGGCTGGGAGGCTCCTACAATGAGCAGTTCTTC
TRBJ2-3 | NA | TRBV7-9 | many | CASSLVAGKASTDTQYF | TGTGCCAGCAGCTTAGTGGCAGGAAAAGCTAGCACAGATACGCAGTATTTT
TRBJ2-2 | NA | TRBV7-2 | many | CASMAPGNTGELFF | TGTGCCAGCATGGCCCCCGGGAACACCGGGGAGCTGTTTTTT
TRBJ2-2 | TRBD1 | TRBV2 | many | CASSEDRLETGELFF | TGTGCCAGCAGTGAGGACAGGTTGGAAACCGGGGAGCTGTTTTTT
TRBJ1-5 | NA | TRBV28 | many | CASSPSGQPQHF | TGTGCCAGCAGCCCCAGTGGGCAGCCCCAGCATTTT
TRBJ2-1 | TRBD2 | TRBV27 | NA | CASSFTSGASYNEQFF | TGTGCCAGCAGTTTTACTAGCGGGGCCTCCTACAATGAGCAGTTCTTC
TRBJ2-6 | NA | TRBV3-2 | many | CASSQDRLSLSGANVLTF | TGTGCCAGCAGCCAAGATCGCCTAAGCCTTTCTGGGGCCAACGTCCTGACTTTC
TRBJ2-5 | NA | TRBV18 | few | CASSPEDGLQETQYF | TGTGCCAGCTCACCGGAAGACGGATTACAAGAGACCCAGTACTTC
TRBJ2-2 | NA | TRBV6-6 | NA | CASSQSRELFF | TGTGCCAGCAGTCAGTCACGGGAGCTGTTTTTT
TRBJ2-7 | NA | TRBV3-1 | many | CASSRQERGEQYF | TGTGCCAGCAGCCGACAGGAGAGGGGCGAGCAGTACTTC
TRBJ1-6 | TRBD1 | TRBV5-5 | many | CASSPGQGPSPLHF | TGTGCCAGCAGCCCCGGACAGGGGCCTTCACCCCTCCACTTT
TRBJ1-1 | TRBD1 | TRBV13 | few | CASRSTGVTNTEAFF | TGTGCCAGCAGATCCACAGGGGTTACGAACACTGAAGCTTTCTTT
TRBJ2-7 | NA | TRBV4-1 | many | CASSQGQAYEQYF | TGCGCCAGCAGCCAAGGGCAGGCCTACGAGCAGTACTTC
TRBJ1-1 | NA | TRBV19 | many | CASSTRLNTEAFF | TGTGCCAGTAGTACGAGACTTAACACTGAAGCTTTCTTT
TRBJ2-4 | TRBD2 | TRBV6-5 | few | CASSYNVGGSKNIQYF | TGTGCCAGCAGTTACAATGTGGGGGGGTCCAAAAACATTCAGTACTTC
TRBJ1-1 | NA | TRBV6-5 | few | CASIPAPNTEAFF | TGTGCCAGCATACCGGCGCCGAACACTGAAGCTTTCTTT
TRBJ1-1 | NA | TRBV7-3 | few | CASRFGRRNTEAFF | TGTGCCAGCAGGTTTGGCAGGAGGAACACTGAAGCTTTCTTT
TRBJ2-3 | NA | TRBV5-6 | few | CASSLATGADTQYF | TGTGCCAGCAGCTTGGCTACAGGAGCAGATACGCAGTATTTT
TRBJ2-3 | TRBD2 | TRBV5-4 | few | CASSFGLAGLSDTQYF | TGTGCCAGCAGCTTCGGACTAGCGGGGTTGTCAGATACGCAGTATTTT
TRBJ1-1 | NA | TRBV20-1 | many | CSATGLLQATEAFF | TGCAGTGCCACCGGACTCCTCCAGGCCACTGAAGCTTTCTTT
TRBJ2-7 | TRBD1 | TRBV4-1 | NA | CASSQGLDRGYEQYF | TGCGCCAGCAGCCAAGGGCTGGACAGGGGCTACGAGCAGTACTTC
TRBJ2-7 | TRBD1 | TRBV28 | many | CASSIGTATRAYEQYF | TGTGCCAGCAGTATAGGGACAGCAACTAGGGCCTACGAGCAGTACTTC
TRBJ1-1 | NA | TRBV5-4 | few | CASSLQDGTNTEAFF | TGTGCCAGCAGCTTACAGGATGGGACGAACACTGAAGCTTTCTTT
TRBJ1-6 | NA | TRBV4-2 | many | CASSQAGGRGSSYNSPLHF | TGTGCCAGCAGCCAGGCAGGCGGGCGGGGTAGCTCCTATAATTCACCCCTCCACTTT
TRBJ2-1 | TRBD2 | TRBV6-6 | NA | CASSYPQLAGGPLNEQFF | TGTGCCAGCAGTTACCCTCAACTAGCGGGGGGTCCCCTCAATGAGCAGTTCTTC
TRBJ2-5 | NA | TRBV5-1 | many | CASSLEGGRETQYF | TGCGCCAGCAGCTTGGAAGGGGGGCGAGAGACCCAGTACTTC